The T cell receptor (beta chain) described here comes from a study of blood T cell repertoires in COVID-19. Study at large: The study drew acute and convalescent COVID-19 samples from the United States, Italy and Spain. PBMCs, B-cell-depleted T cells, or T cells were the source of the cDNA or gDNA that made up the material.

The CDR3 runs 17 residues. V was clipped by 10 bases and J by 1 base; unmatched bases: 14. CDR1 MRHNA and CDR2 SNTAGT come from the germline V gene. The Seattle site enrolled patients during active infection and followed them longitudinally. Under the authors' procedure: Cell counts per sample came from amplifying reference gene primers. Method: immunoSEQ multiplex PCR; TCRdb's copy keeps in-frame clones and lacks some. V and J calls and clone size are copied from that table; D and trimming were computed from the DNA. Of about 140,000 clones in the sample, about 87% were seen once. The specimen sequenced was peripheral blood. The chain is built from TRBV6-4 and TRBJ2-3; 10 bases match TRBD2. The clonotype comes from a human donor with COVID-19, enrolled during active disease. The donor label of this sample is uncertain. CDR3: CATPAWSGGARTDTQYF. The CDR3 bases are TGTGCCACCCCGGCTTGGAGCGGGGGGGCTCGCACAGATACGCAGTATTTT.